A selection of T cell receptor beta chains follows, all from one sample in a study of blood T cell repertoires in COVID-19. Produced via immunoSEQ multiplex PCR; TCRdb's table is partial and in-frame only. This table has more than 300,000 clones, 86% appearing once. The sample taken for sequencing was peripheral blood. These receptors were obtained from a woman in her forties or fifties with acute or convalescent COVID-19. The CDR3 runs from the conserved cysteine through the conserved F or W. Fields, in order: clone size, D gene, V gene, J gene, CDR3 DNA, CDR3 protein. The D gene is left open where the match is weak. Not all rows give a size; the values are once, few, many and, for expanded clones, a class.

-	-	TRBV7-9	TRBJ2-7	TGTGCCAGCAGCAGTCGGGACACCTTTGGAGAGCAGTACTTC	CASSSRDTFGEQYF
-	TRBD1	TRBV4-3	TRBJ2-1	TGCGCCAGCAGCCAAGCCGGGACAGGGGACGATGAGCAGTTCTTC	CASSQAGTGDDEQFF
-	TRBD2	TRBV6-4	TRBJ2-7	TGTGCCAGCAGTCCCAGACTCATAGCGGGATCCTACGAGCAGTACTTC	CASSPRLIAGSYEQYF
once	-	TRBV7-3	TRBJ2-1	TGTGCCAGCAGCAAACCCGGACTAAATGAGCAGTTCTTC	CASSKPGLNEQFF
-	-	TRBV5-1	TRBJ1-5	TGCGCCAGCAGCTTGGTCGGGGGCAATCAGCCCCAGCATTTT	CASSLVGGNQPQHF
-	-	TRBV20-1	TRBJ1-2	TGCAGTGCTAGTTACGGCGGCGGCTATGGCTACACCTTC	CSASYGGGYGYTF
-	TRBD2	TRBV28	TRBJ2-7	TGTGCCATTTCGACTAGCGGATCCTACGAGCAGTACTTC	CAISTSGSYEQYF
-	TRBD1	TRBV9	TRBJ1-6	TGTGCCAGCAGCGCCCGACAGGGGAGCTCCTATAATTCACCCCTCCACTTT	CASSARQGSSYNSPLHF
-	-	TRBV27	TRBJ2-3	TGTGCCAGCAGTTCCCCTTTCACAGATACGCAGTATTTT	CASSSPFTDTQYF
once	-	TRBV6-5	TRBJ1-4	TGTGCCAGCAGTTATTCAAGACTAACTAATGAAAAACTGTTTTTT	CASSYSRLTNEKLFF
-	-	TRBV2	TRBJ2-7	TGTGCCTCTAGGAAAGGGAGAAGCTACGAGCAGTACTTC	CASRKGRSYEQYF
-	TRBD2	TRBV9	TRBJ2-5	TGTGCCAGCAGCGGGGGACTAGCGGGTGAGGAGACCCAGTACTTC	CASSGGLAGEETQYF
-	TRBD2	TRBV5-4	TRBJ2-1	TGTGCCAGCAGCTTGGCGGGAGGCGGATACAATGAGCAGTTCTTC	CASSLAGGGYNEQFF
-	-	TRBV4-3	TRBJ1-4	TGCGCCAGCAGCCAGAGCGTTGTGCTAAGAAATGAAAAACTGTTTTTT	CASSQSVVLRNEKLFF
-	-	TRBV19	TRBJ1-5	TGTGCCAGTAGTATAGTGGGCAGGGGTAAACAGCCCCAGCATTTT	CASSIVGRGKQPQHF
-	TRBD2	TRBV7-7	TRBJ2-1	TGTGCCAGCAGCTTAGAGTCAGCGGGAGGGGGTGCGGAGCAGTTCTTC	CASSLESAGGGAEQFF
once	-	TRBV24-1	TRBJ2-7	TGTGCCACCCCAAGCAGGGTCGAGCAGTACTTC	CATPSRVEQYF
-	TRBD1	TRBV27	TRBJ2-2	TGTGCCAGCAACAGACAGGGGAACACCGGGGAGCTGTTTTTT	CASNRQGNTGELFF
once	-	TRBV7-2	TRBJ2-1	TGTGCCAGCAGCTTAGTCCGGGACAATGAGCAGTTCTTC	CASSLVRDNEQFF
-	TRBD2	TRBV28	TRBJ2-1	TGTGCCAGCAGTTTGCTAGCGGGAGCTGCTGAGCAGTTCTTC	CASSLLAGAAEQFF
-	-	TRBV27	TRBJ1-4	TGTGCCAGCAGTTTATGGTCGGACACGCTCCAAAAACTGTTTTTT	CASSLWSDTLQKLFF
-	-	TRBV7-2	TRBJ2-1	TGTGCCAGCAGCGGGGCTAGGTCCTACAATGAGCAGTTCTTC	CASSGARSYNEQFF
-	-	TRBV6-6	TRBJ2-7	TGTGCCAGCAGTCGACCCGGGACAACGACCGAATTCTCCTACGAGCAGTACTTC	CASSRPGTTTEFSYEQYF
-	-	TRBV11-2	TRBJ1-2	TGTGCCAGCAGCTTCGACACATATAACTATGGCTACACCTTC	CASSFDTYNYGYTF
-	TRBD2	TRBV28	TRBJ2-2	TGTGCCAGCAGTTTTGTAGCGGGAGACACCGGGGAGCTGTTTTTT	CASSFVAGDTGELFF
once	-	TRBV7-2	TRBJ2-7	TGTGCCAGCAGCCCATACACCGACTACGAGCAGTACTTC	CASSPYTDYEQYF
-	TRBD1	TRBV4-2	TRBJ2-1	TGTGCCAGCAGCTCGGGGACAGGGGGCAACGAGCAGTTCTTC	CASSSGTGGNEQFF
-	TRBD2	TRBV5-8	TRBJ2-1	TGTGCCAGCAGCTTGAGACTAGCGGGAGGCAATGAGCAGTTCTTC	CASSLRLAGGNEQFF